Listed below are T cell receptor beta chains from one sample, sequenced in a study of shared clonotypes between healthy human individuals. Here immunoSEQ multiplex PCR was the method, and the copy in TCRdb shows in-frame clones only, minus some. This table holds about 2.3 million clones, 90% to 95% found once. Sequencing was done on a sample of naive CD4+ T cells from PBMCs. These receptors were obtained from a man between 18 and 35 years old in good health. Some clones in this sample may be carry-over from other donors' samples. The CDR3 runs from the conserved cysteine through the conserved F or W.

V | CDR3
TRBV29-1 | CSVGPGPGMNTEAFF
TRBV28 | CASTLGNNSPLHF
TRBV28 | CASSMTSGTYNEQFF
TRBV28 | CASRSRALNTEAFF
TRBV28 | CASAKGNREAYEQYF
TRBV6-5 | CASTTTGGAGQPQHF
TRBV6-5 | CASSYSLGLLNTEAFF
TRBV18 | CASSPGGEQYF
TRBV10-3 | CAISESSTEAFF
TRBV15 | CATSRVRWEAYNEQFF
TRBV28 | CASSRGQGARSYTF
TRBV7-8 | CASSLILAGGNEQFF
TRBV29-1 | CSARRNSYEQYF
TRBV27 | CASSLCPIYEQYF
TRBV5-4 | CASSLVSAKYNEQFF
TRBV19 | CASSIEPDSYEQYF
TRBV21-1 | CASSNGQGANEQFF
TRBV5-1 | CASSFTQETQYF
TRBV7-6 | CASSSSINPGVEQYF
TRBV5-1 | CASSLIVGHEQFF
TRBV11-1 | CASSLKRDRSVYEQYF
TRBV27 | CASSRPRDRREQYF
TRBV5-1 | CASSLRTAPGQGNTEAFF
TRBV6-6 | CASSYSGIGQPQHF
TRBV27 | CASSLNLGTGSYGYTF
TRBV5-1 | CASSLRPSGTDNYEQYF
TRBV5-5 | CASSPEVLSSGNTIYF
TRBV18 | CASSPAADPGNTIYF
TRBV7-2 | CASSPRGIGGTTGELFF
TRBV27 | CASSKQQGPLRYTF
TRBV7-2 | CASRKTSSYEQYF
TRBV7-3 | CASSPTGRDYTDTQYF
TRBV7-3 | CASSLGQGLTYEQYF
TRBV5-4 | CASSWDRDGQQYF
TRBV11-2 | CASSLAAGVRGSGYTF
TRBV7-9 | CASSLGTSGSGTYEQYF
TRBV30 | CAWSVPWATNEKLFF
TRBV11-3 | CASSSGTSGGNEQFF
TRBV29-1 | CSVRPFYRGDEQYF
TRBV5-4 | CASSFKDRGGETQYF
TRBV7-8 | CASSLGGNEKLFF
TRBV18 | CASSPAGWSGAYEQYF
TRBV28 | CASSLSGGNEKLFF
TRBV27 | CASSLRPNYGYTF
TRBV30 | CAWSVGWSGNTIYF
TRBV18 | CASSLFIRGANTGELFF
TRBV11-2 | CASSRRTTVHTQYF
TRBV4-2 | CASSPSGDDEQFF
TRBV1 | CTSSQTGLNSTDTQYF
TRBV5-1 | CASSLGPQEPSDTQYF
TRBV7-7 | CASSFGGSRETQYF
TRBV11-1 | CASSRGQSSYNEQFF
TRBV4-3 | CASSQEIADDTQYF
TRBV7-9 | CASSLYKEDTEAFF
TRBV30 | CAWSVAGAGNEQFF
TRBV7-9 | CASSRGRTGNTEAFF
TRBV7-8 | CASSYQGLAGDNEQFF